This TCR beta chain stems from a study of blood T cell repertoires in COVID-19 (dated by TCRdb to about 2020). Broadly, across the study: Collaborator samples came from the United States, Italy and Spain and covered acute and convalescent phases of COVID-19. HLA class I and class II types, where available, came from metadata supplied by the sample provider rather than from assay-based typing. The dataset comprised deeply sampled blood TCRbeta repertoires from subjects exposed to, actively infected with, or recovered from COVID-19. The repertoires were made available in a free public database intended to serve as a resource for research on the immune response to SARS-CoV-2. The prospective study material was composed of cDNA or gDNA derived from T cells, B-cell-depleted T cells, or PBMCs. A de-identified subject ID, COVID-19 status, age in years and sex were almost always included in the sample metadata. Samples came from the ongoing ImmuneRACE study (first 160 participants) plus 1,254 subjects from 6 global collaborators. What the research found in general, with its limitations: Clinical and demographic metadata were provided uncurated, with the amount varying by source and participant.

In the case of this clone: Its antigen is not yet known. Base qualities are not recorded, but no much larger clone differs from it by a single base.

TCRbeta CDR3 regions were amplified from genomic DNA by means of the immunoSEQ Assay, a bias-controlled multiplex PCR. On the study's bioinformatics: The number of nucleated cells in each sample was estimated by amplification of reference gene primers within the assay. To quantify the absolute abundance of each unique TCRbeta CDR3 rearrangement, sequence reads were collapsed and filtered. For each sample, productive Simpson clonality was calculated by taking the square root of Simpson's diversity index across productive rearrangements. TCRdb's version of the immuneACCESS table is confined to in-frame rearrangements and falls short of the full clone set. An unresolved V gene accounts for under half of the shortfall where checked; the remainder is of unknown origin. V and J calls plus clone size are reproduced from that table; the DNA served to infer D and trimming. The sample table holds roughly 160,000 clones, of which around 86% were seen once. Approximately 8% of the sample lies in the top ten.

Collaborating institutions collected whole blood in K2EDTA tubes following their own protocols. Collaborator samples were shipped for TCRbeta analysis as frozen whole blood, isolated PBMCs, or DNA extracted from either sample type. The germline V and J ends show losses of 10 bases and 5 bases respectively, and no gene match explains 12 bases of the junction. The CDR3 goes from the cysteine to the phenylalanine over 14 residues. The only DNA kept is the CDR3, 42 bases in frame from the first base. Based on the germline V gene (reference sequence), the CDR1 and CDR2 sequences are MNHEY and SMNVEV. Input material: peripheral blood. The chain couples TRBV27 to TRBJ2-7, with 9 bases aligning to TRBD1. The origin of this receptor is a man in his 60s with acute or convalescent COVID-19. The CDR3 protein is CATNLRDRVNEQYF. The DNA sequence reads TGTGCCACAAATCTCAGGGACAGGGTCAACGAGCAGTACTTC.